The rows below give T cell receptor beta chains drawn from one sample of a study of graft-versus-host responses after intestinal transplantation. Generated by immunoSEQ multiplex PCR, the TCRdb table keeps only in-frame clones and is missing some. This sample has over 75,000 clones; roughly nine tenths occur once, and the top ten carry roughly 0.3%. No antigen has been identified for these receptors. The source material was unstimulated CD4+ T cells sorted from spleen or lymph node cells, sampled before transplant. These receptors all stem from a human donor who was the organ donor for an intestinal transplant. CDR3s include the opening cysteine and the closing phenylalanine or tryptophan. The D gene is left open where the match is weak. Clone sizes are given selectively: once, few, many, or a class where the clone is expanded.

clone size,V gene,D gene,J gene,CDR3 protein,CDR3 DNA
NA,TRBV4-3,NA,TRBJ2-7,CASSLRRGQPYEQYF,TGCGCCAGCAGCCTAAGGCGGGGGCAGCCCTACGAGCAGTACTTC
NA,TRBV28,NA,TRBJ1-1,CASSIPRATNTEAFF,TGTGCCAGCAGTATCCCCAGGGCCACGAACACTGAAGCTTTCTTT
NA,TRBV19,NA,TRBJ1-6,CASSMRSPSSYNSPLHF,TGTGCCAGTAGTATGAGAAGTCCGAGCTCCTATAATTCACCCCTCCACTTT
NA,TRBV7-2,NA,TRBJ1-2,CASSRLSWEGYTF,TGTGCCAGCAGCCGTCTCTCCTGGGAGGGCTACACCTTC
NA,TRBV5-1,TRBD1,TRBJ2-3,CASSRQGFTDTQYF,TGCGCCAGCAGCCGACAGGGATTTACAGATACGCAGTATTTT
few,TRBV30,NA,TRBJ2-5,CAWSWTEGTQYF,TGTGCCTGGAGTTGGACGGAGGGGACCCAGTACTTC
NA,TRBV7-9,TRBD2,TRBJ2-3,CASSFQRAGRDFVDTQYF,TGTGCCAGCAGCTTTCAACGTGCCGGGAGGGATTTTGTAGATACGCAGTATTTT
few,TRBV6-6,NA,TRBJ1-1,CASRDSENTEAFF,TGTGCCAGCAGGGACAGTGAGAACACTGAAGCTTTCTTT
NA,TRBV27,NA,TRBJ1-2,CASARQAQGYGYTF,TGTGCCAGCGCCCGACAGGCGCAAGGCTATGGCTACACCTTC
NA,TRBV5-4,NA,TRBJ1-1,CASSSGGPAGRTEAFF,TGTGCCAGCAGCTCCGGAGGTCCTGCAGGACGCACTGAAGCTTTCTTT
NA,TRBV20-1,NA,TRBJ1-2,CSASGQNGYTF,TGCAGTGCTAGCGGACAGAATGGCTACACCTTC
NA,TRBV7-2,NA,TRBJ2-7,CASSLGLPSEPYEQYF,TGTGCCAGCAGCTTAGGCCTGCCTAGCGAGCCCTACGAGCAGTACTTC
NA,TRBV7-2,TRBD1,TRBJ1-2,CASSLDPTGVGYTF,TGTGCCAGCAGCTTAGACCCGACAGGGGTGGGCTACACCTTC
NA,TRBV5-4,NA,TRBJ1-6,CASSLEPNSPLHF,TGTGCCAGCAGCTTGGAGCCTAATTCACCCCTCCACTTT
NA,TRBV5-1,TRBD1,TRBJ2-5,CASSPNPTGIGETQYF,TGCGCCAGCAGCCCCAACCCGACAGGGATTGGGGAGACCCAGTACTTC
NA,TRBV6-5,TRBD2,TRBJ2-5,CASSTSGDWETQYF,TGTGCCAGCAGCACTAGCGGGGATTGGGAGACCCAGTACTTC
NA,TRBV2,NA,TRBJ1-2,CASRETDSYGYTF,TGTGCCAGCAGAGAGACTGACTCCTATGGCTACACCTTC
NA,TRBV5-1,TRBD2,TRBJ2-1,CASSWTSAYNEQFF,TGCGCCAGCAGCTGGACTAGCGCCTACAATGAGCAGTTCTTC
NA,TRBV5-1,NA,TRBJ1-6,CASRVQGDNSPLHF,TGCGCCAGCAGGGTCCAAGGGGATAATTCACCCCTCCACTTT
few,TRBV5-5,NA,TRBJ1-4,CASSLSWALPLGEKLFF,TGTGCCAGCAGCTTGTCTTGGGCGCTACCGTTGGGTGAAAAACTGTTTTTT
NA,TRBV4-3,NA,TRBJ2-3,CASSQSRGSTDTQYF,TGCGCCAGCAGCCAATCGCGGGGTAGCACAGATACGCAGTATTTT
NA,TRBV6-1,NA,TRBJ1-1,CASSVRQVTTEAFF,TGTGCCAGCAGTGTCCGGCAGGTTACCACTGAAGCTTTCTTT
NA,TRBV7-9,TRBD1,TRBJ2-2,CASSFTGGENTGELFF,TGTGCCAGCAGCTTTACAGGGGGCGAGAACACCGGGGAGCTGTTTTTT
NA,TRBV23-1,NA,TRBJ2-7,CASSQSTDWVGEQYF,TGCGCCAGCAGTCAATCCACAGATTGGGTCGGCGAGCAGTACTTC
NA,TRBV7-3,TRBD2,TRBJ2-2,CASSLSGSGELFF,TGTGCCAGCAGCTTGAGCGGGAGCGGGGAGCTGTTTTTT
NA,TRBV7-3,TRBD2,TRBJ2-1,CASSFYGTSGNEQFF,TGTGCCAGCAGCTTCTACGGGACTAGTGGCAATGAGCAGTTCTTC
once,TRBV10-3,TRBD1,TRBJ2-5,CAIARGQGETQYF,TGTGCCATCGCCAGGGGGCAGGGGGAGACCCAGTACTTC
NA,TRBV18,TRBD1,TRBJ1-1,CASSPGQRGTEAFF,TGTGCCAGCTCACCGGGACAGAGAGGGACTGAAGCTTTCTTT
NA,TRBV11-1,TRBD2,TRBJ2-1,CASSPRLAPTYNEQFF,TGTGCCAGCAGCCCCCGACTAGCCCCGACTTACAATGAGCAGTTCTTC
NA,TRBV28,TRBD2,TRBJ2-7,CASSGGSSYEQYF,TGTGCCAGCAGCGGGGGGAGCTCCTACGAGCAGTACTTC
NA,TRBV7-2,TRBD2,TRBJ2-7,CASSLTTSGRYYEQYF,TGTGCCAGCAGCCTCACGACTAGCGGGAGGTACTACGAGCAGTACTTC
NA,TRBV7-9,NA,TRBJ1-1,CASSLRAGTNTEAFF,TGTGCCAGCAGCTTAAGGGCGGGTACAAACACTGAAGCTTTCTTT
NA,TRBV6-4,TRBD1,TRBJ1-5,CASSASNSGQHNQPQHF,TGTGCCAGCAGTGCATCGAACTCGGGACAGCACAATCAGCCCCAGCATTTT
NA,TRBV5-1,TRBD2,TRBJ2-7,CASSLVPSGALYEQYF,TGCGCCAGCAGCTTGGTGCCTAGCGGGGCCCTCTACGAGCAGTACTTC